This is a list of T cell receptor beta chains from one sample in a study of blood T cell repertoires in COVID-19. Only in-frame clones appear in the TCRdb table, and some are missing; sequencing was by immunoSEQ multiplex PCR. The sample includes some 220,000 clones, around 90% seen only once; the top ten take about an eighth. The sequenced material came from peripheral blood. These receptors all come from a woman younger than 35 who had recovered from COVID-19. The CDR3 runs from the conserved cysteine through the conserved F or W. The order of the fields is D gene, CDR3 length, V gene, J gene, clone size, CDR3 DNA, CDR3 protein. The D gene is left open where the match is weak. Some rows mark clone size as missing; the rest say once, few, many or name a class of expanded clone.

-,17,TRBV6-1,TRBJ1-1,-,TGTGCCAGCAGTGAAGTGGGGCAGGGAACAGTGAACACTGAAGCTTTCTTT,CASSEVGQGTVNTEAFF
-,15,TRBV5-6,TRBJ1-4,-,TGTGCCAGCAGCCATTACAGGGCAACTAATGAAAAACTGTTTTTT,CASSHYRATNEKLFF
-,15,TRBV4-1,TRBJ1-2,-,TGCGCCAGCAGCCAAGCTGACAGCACTAACTATGGCTACACCTTC,CASSQADSTNYGYTF
TRBD1,15,TRBV19,TRBJ2-7,-,TGTGCCAGTAGTTCATCCGGGACAGGGCCCTACGAGCAGTACTTC,CASSSSGTGPYEQYF
TRBD2,16,TRBV5-6,TRBJ2-6,-,TGTGCCAGCAGCTGGGGACTAGCGACCGGGGCCAACGTCCTGACTTTC,CASSWGLATGANVLTF
TRBD1,14,TRBV19,TRBJ1-6,-,TGTGCCAGTAGTATACTAGGACAGGGGGTGCCCCTCCACTTT,CASSILGQGVPLHF
TRBD2,14,TRBV19,TRBJ2-7,once,TGTGCCAGTACTGGGACTAGCGGAAACTACCCGCAGTACTTC,CASTGTSGNYPQYF
TRBD1,16,TRBV5-5,TRBJ1-2,-,TGTGCCAGCAGCTTGTATGTAACAGGGGATCTGCTAAGCTACACCTTC,CASSLYVTGDLLSYTF
TRBD1,16,TRBV6-5,TRBJ1-1,-,TGTGCCAGCAGTTACCGCCTAGGACAGGGGGTACCGAAAGCTTTCTTT,CASSYRLGQGVPKAFF
-,15,TRBV20-1,TRBJ2-1,-,TGCAGTGCTAGTGTCTATTCGGGCTCCTACAATGAGCAGTTCTTC,CSASVYSGSYNEQFF
-,12,TRBV6-5,TRBJ2-7,few,TGTGCCAGCAGTACAGGCTTTTACGAGCAGTACTTC,CASSTGFYEQYF
TRBD2,16,TRBV15,TRBJ2-6,once,TGTGCCACCAGCAGCGGGACTAGCTCTGGGGCCAACGTCCTGACTTTC,CATSSGTSSGANVLTF
TRBD1,13,TRBV29-1,TRBJ1-4,-,TGCAGCGTTGAAGGACAGGGGGGTGAAAAACTGTTTTTT,CSVEGQGGEKLFF
TRBD2,19,TRBV3-1/TRBV3-2,TRBJ2-5,-,TGTGCCAGCAGCCAACCAACGGGACTAGCGGGAGGGCGGCAAGAGACCCAGTACTTC,CASSQPTGLAGGRQETQYF